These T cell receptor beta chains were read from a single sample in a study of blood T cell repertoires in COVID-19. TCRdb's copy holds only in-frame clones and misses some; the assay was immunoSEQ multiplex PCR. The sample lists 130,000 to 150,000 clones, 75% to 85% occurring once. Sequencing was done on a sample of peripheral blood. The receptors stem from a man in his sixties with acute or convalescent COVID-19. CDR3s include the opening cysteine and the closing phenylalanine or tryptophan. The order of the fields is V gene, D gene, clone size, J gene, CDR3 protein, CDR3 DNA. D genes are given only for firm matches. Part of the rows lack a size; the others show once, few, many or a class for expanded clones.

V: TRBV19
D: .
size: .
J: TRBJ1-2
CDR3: CASSFRSRDSGGYTF
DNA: TGTGCCAGTAGTTTTAGATCGCGGGATTCCGGTGGCTACACCTTC

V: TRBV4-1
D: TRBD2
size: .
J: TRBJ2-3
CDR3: CASSQQTSGGATDTQYF
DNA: TGCGCCAGCAGCCAACAGACTAGCGGCGGGGCCACAGATACGCAGTATTTT

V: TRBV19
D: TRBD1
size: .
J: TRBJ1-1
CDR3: CASSWTTGGGVEAFF
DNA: TGTGCCAGTAGTTGGACGACAGGGGGCGGAGTTGAAGCTTTCTTT

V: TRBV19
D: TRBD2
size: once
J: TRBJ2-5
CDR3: CASSKGTSGGETQYF
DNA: TGTGCCAGTAGTAAAGGGACTAGCGGCGGGGAGACCCAGTACTTC

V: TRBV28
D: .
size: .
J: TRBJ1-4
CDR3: CASRRGGDEKLFF
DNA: TGTGCCAGCCGTAGGGGGGGGGATGAAAAACTGTTTTTT

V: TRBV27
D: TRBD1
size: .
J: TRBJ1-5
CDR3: CASSYRGQPQHF
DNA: TGTGCCAGCAGTTACAGGGGACAGCCCCAGCATTTT

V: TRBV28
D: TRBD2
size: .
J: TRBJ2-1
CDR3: CETKPFRLAGGPSEQFF
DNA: TGTGAAACTAAACCTTTTCGACTAGCGGGAGGGCCGAGTGAGCAGTTCTTC

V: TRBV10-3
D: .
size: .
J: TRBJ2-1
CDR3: CAIRIDGRGANEQFF
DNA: TGTGCCATCAGGATTGACGGGAGAGGGGCCAATGAGCAGTTCTTC

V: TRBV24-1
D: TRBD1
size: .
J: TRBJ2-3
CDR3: CATSEGQRGTDTQYF
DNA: TGTGCCACCAGTGAGGGACAGAGAGGCACAGATACGCAGTATTTT

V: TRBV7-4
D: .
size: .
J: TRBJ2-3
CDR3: CASSPPIGTDTQYF
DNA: TGTGCCAGCAGCCCACCCATCGGGACAGATACGCAGTATTTT